This T cell receptor beta chain comes out of a study of CD8+CD57+ T cells in acquired aplastic anemia. The TCR beta profiling, which covered VDJ combination and CDR3 sequence, was carried out using genomic DNA as the template. Each CDR3 protein gets one entry after TCRdb re-called the reads with MiXCR. The sample has just over 400,000 distinct CDR3 sequences, about 70% seen once. A few counts support this clonotype. The V segment lost 4 bases and the J segment 1 base; nucleotides outside the gene matches: 3. Germline CDR1 and CDR2: ENHRY and SYGVKD. The CDR3 length is 17 residues. The chain links TRBV10-3 to TRBJ2-3, with 15 positions matching TRBD2. The receptor was derived from a human donor in good health, serving as a control. Sequenced sample: sorted CD4+, CD8+, or CD8+CD57+ T cells (not recorded which) from PBMCs. This CDR3 reads CAISGTSGGAGTDTQYF. The CDR3 nucleotides read TGTGCCATCAGTGGGACTAGCGGGGGGGCTGGCACAGATACGCAGTATTTT.